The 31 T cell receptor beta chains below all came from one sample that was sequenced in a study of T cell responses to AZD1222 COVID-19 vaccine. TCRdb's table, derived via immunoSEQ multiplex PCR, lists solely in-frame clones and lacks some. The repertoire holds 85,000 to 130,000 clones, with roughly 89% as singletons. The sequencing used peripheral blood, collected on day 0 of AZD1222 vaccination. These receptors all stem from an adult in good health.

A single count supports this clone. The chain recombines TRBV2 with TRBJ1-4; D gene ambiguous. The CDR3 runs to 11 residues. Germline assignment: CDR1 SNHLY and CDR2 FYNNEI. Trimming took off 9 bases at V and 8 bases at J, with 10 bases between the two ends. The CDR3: CASSLQEKLFF. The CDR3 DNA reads TGTGCCAGTTCCCTACAGGAAAAACTGTTTTTT.

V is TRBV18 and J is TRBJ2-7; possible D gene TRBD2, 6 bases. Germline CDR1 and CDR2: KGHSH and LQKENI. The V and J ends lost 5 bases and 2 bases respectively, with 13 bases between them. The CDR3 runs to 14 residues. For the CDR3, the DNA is TGTGCCAGCTCAGGCGGGGCGCCTCCCTACGAGCAGTACTTC. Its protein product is CASSGGAPPYEQYF.

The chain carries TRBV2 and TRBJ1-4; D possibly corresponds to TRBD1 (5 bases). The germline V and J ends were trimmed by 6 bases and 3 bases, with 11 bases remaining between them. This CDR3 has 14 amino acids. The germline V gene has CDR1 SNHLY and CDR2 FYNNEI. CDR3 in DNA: TGTGCCAGCAGATACAGGAGTGCTAATGAAAAACTGTTTTTT. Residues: CASRYRSANEKLFF.

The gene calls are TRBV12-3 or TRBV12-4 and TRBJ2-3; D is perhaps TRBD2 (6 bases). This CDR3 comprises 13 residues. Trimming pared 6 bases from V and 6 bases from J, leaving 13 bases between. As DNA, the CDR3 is TGTGCCAGCAGGCGGGACTCGCAGGATACGCAGTATTTT. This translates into CASRRDSQDTQYF.

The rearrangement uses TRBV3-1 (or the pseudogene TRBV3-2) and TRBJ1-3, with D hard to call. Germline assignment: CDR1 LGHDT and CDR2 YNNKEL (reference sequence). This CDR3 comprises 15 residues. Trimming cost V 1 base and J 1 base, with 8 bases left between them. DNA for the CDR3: TGTGCCAGCAGCCAAGTCGGCGGGTCTGGAAACACCATATATTTT. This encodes CASSQVGGSGNTIYF.

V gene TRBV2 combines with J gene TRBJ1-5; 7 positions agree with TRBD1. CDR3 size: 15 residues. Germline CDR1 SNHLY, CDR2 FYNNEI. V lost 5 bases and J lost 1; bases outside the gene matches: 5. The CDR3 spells CASSTGQVSNQPQHF. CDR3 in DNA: TGTGCCAGCAGTACCGGACAGGTGAGCAATCAGCCCCAGCATTTT.

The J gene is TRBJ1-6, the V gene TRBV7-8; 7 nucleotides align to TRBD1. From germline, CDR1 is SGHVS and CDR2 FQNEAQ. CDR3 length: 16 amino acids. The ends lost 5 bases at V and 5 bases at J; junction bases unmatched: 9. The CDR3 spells CASSPLVGTDNSPLHF. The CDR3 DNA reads TGTGCCAGCAGCCCCTTAGTCGGGACAGATAATTCACCCCTCCACTTT.

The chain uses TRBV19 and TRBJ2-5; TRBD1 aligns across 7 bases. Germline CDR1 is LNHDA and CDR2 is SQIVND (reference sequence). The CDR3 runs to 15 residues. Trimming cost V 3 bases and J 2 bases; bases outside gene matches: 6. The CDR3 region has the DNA TGTGCCAGTAGTATTGGGACAGTACGACAAGAGACCCAGTACTTC. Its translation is CASSIGTVRQETQYF.

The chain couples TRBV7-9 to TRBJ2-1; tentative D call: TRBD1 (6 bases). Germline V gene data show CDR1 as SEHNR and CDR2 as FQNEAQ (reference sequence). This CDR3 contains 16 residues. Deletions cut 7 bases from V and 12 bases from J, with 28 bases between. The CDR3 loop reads CASTPGTGLRTYGQFF. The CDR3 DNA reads TGTGCCAGCACCCCGGGCACAGGGCTACGTACTTATGGGCAGTTCTTC.

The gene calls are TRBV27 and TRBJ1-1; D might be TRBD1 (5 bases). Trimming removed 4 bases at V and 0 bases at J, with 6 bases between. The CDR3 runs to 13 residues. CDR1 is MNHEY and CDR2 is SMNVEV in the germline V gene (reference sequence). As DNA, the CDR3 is TGTGCCAGCAGTTCCAGGGTGAACACTGAAGCTTTCTTT. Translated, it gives CASSSRVNTEAFF.

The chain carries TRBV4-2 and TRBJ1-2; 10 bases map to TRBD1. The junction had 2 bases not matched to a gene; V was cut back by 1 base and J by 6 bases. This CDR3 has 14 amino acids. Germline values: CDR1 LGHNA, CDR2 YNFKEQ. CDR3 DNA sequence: TGTGCCAGCAGCCAAGGACAGGGGGCTGATGGCTACACCTTC. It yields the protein CASSQGQGADGYTF.

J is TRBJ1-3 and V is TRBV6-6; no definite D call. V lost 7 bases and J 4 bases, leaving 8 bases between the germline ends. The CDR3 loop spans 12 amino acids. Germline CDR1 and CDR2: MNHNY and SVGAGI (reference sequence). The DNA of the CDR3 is TGTGCCAGCACCTCAGCCGGAAACACCATATATTTT. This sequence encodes CASTSAGNTIYF.

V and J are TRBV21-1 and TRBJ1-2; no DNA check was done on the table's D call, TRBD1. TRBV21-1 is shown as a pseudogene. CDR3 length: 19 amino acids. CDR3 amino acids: CASSKSVTPGQDHVGGYTF. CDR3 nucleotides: TGTGCCAGCAGCAAAAGCGTTACTCCGGGACAGGACCATGTGGGGGGCTACACCTTC.

DNA of the CDR3: TGTGCCAGCAGCTTAGATAGCGGCGGGGGGTACAATGAGCAGTTCTTC. It translates to CASSLDSGGGYNEQFF. The rearrangement joins TRBV11-3 to TRBJ2-1; the match to TRBD2 covers 8 bases. V trimming: 0 bases; J trimming: 4 bases; junction bases outside the gene matches: 5. In germline, CDR1 is SGHNT, CDR2 YENEEA. The CDR3 is made up of 16 amino acids.

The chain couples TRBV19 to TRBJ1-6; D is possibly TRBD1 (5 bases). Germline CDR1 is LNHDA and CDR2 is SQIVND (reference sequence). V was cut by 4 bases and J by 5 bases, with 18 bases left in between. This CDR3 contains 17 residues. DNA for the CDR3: TGTGCCAGTAGTACCGACTTCAGGGACTCGGATAATTCACCCCTCCACTTT. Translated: CASSTDFRDSDNSPLHF.

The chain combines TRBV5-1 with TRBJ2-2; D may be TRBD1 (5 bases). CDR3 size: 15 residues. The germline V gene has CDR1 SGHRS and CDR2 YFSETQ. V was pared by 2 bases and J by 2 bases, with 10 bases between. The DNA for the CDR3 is TGCGCCAGCAGCTTAGGGGCCACCAACACCGGGGAGCTGTTTTTT. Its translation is CASSLGATNTGELFF.

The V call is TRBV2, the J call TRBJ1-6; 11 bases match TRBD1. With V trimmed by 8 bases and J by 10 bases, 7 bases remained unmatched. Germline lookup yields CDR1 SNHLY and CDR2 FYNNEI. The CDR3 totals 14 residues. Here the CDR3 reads CASRGQGAESPLHF. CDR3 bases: TGTGCCAGCCGCGGACAGGGGGCGGAATCACCCCTCCACTTT.

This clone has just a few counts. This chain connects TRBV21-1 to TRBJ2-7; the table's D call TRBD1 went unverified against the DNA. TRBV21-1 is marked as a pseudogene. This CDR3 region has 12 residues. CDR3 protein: CAIPDRSYEQYF. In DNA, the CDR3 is TGTGCCATACCTGACAGGAGCTACGAGCAGTACTTC.

CDR3: CASSFAGGGWGTEAFF. In nucleotides, the CDR3 is TGTGCCAGCAGCTTCGCGGGAGGGGGCTGGGGAACTGAAGCTTTCTTT. The chain employs TRBV7-2 and TRBJ1-1; TRBD1 agrees at 7 bases. The CDR3 is 16 residues long. The trim removed 3 bases at V and 5 bases at J, leaving 12 bases unmatched. The germline CDR1 and CDR2 sequences are SGHTA and FQGNSA.

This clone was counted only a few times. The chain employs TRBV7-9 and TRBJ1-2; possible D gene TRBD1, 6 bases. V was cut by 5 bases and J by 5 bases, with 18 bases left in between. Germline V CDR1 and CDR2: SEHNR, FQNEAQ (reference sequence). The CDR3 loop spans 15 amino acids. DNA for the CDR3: TGTGCCAGCAGCCGAACCCAACAGGGACTATATGGCTACACCTTC. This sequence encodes CASSRTQQGLYGYTF.

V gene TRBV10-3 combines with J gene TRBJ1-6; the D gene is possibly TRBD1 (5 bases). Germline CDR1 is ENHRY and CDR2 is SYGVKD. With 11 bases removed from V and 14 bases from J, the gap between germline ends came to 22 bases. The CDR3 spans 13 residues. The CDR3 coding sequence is TGTGCCTACAGGCAGGGACTTGACAGAGCCCTCCACTTT. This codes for CAYRQGLDRALHF.

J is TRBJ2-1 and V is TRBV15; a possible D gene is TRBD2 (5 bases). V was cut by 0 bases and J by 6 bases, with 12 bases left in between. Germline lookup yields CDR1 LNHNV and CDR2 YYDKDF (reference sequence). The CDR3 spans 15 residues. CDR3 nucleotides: TGTGCCACCAGCAGAGATCCCACTAGAGGCAATGAGCAGTTCTTC. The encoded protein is CATSRDPTRGNEQFF.

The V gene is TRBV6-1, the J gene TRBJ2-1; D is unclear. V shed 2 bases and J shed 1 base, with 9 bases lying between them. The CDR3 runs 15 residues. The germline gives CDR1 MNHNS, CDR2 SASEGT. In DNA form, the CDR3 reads TGTGCCAGCAGTGAAATCTGGGGATCCTACAATGAGCAGTTCTTC. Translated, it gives CASSEIWGSYNEQFF.

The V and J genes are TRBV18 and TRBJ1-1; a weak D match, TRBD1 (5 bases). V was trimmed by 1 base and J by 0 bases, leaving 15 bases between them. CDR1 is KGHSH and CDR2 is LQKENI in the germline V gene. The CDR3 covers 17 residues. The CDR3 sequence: CASSPRLADTLNTEAFF. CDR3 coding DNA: TGTGCCAGCTCACCACGTTTGGCGGACACCTTGAACACTGAAGCTTTCTTT.

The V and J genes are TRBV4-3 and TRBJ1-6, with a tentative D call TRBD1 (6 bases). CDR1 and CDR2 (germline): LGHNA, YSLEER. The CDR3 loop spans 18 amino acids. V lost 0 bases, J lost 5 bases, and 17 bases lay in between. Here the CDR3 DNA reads TGCGCCAGCAGCCAAGATGGGGGCAGGGGTTCCCATAATTCACCCCTCCACTTT. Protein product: CASSQDGGRGSHNSPLHF.

CDR3 sequence (DNA): TGTGCCAGCAGTTTAAGGGCCGGCAACACTGAAGCTTTCTTT. It yields the protein CASSLRAGNTEAFF. V is TRBV28 and J is TRBJ1-1; D gene unclear. Germline assignment: CDR1 MDHEN and CDR2 SYDVKM. This CDR3 comprises 14 residues. Trimming shortened V by 2 bases and J by 2 bases, and 9 bases separated the two germline ends.

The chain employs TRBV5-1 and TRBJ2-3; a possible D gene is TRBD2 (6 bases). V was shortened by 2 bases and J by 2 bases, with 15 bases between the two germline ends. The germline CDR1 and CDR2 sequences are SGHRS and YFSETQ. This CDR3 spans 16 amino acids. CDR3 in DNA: TGCGCCAGCAGCTTCCATCTGGGCGGGGACACAGATACGCAGTATTTT. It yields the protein CASSFHLGGDTDTQYF.

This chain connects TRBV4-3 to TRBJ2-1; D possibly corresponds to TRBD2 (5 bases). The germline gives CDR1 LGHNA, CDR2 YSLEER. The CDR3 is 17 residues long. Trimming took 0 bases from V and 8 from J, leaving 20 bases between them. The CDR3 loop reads CASSQDGPGILADEQFF. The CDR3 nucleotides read TGCGCCAGCAGCCAAGACGGGCCCGGGATACTGGCCGATGAGCAGTTCTTC.

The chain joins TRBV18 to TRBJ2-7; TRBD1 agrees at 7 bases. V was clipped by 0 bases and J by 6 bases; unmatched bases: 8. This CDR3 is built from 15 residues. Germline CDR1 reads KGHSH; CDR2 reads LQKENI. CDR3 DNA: TGTGCCAGCTCACCACCGACAGGGTCCGACGGCGAGCAGTACTTC. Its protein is CASSPPTGSDGEQYF.

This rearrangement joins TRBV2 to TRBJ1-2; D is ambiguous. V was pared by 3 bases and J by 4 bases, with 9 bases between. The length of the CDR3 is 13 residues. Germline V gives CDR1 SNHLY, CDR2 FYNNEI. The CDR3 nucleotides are TGTGCCAGCAGTGAGTCGAGACGCTATGGCTACACCTTC. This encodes CASSESRRYGYTF.

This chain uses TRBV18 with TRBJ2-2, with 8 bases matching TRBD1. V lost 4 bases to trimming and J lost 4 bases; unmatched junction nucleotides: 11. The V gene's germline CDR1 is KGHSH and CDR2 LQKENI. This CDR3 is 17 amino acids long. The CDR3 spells CASSRLTGARGTGELFF. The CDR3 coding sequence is TGTGCCAGCTCACGTCTGACAGGGGCAAGAGGCACCGGGGAGCTGTTTTTT. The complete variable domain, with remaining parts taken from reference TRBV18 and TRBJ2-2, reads NAGVMQNPRHLVRRRGQEARLRCSPMKGHSHVYWYRQLPEEGLKFMVYLQKENIIDESGMPKERFSAEFPKEGPSILRIQQVVRGDSAAYFCASSRLTGARGTGELFFGEGSRLTVL.